This T cell receptor beta chain is drawn from a study of T cells after posttransplantation cyclophosphamide. General study results and limits: Donor-recipient repertoire similarity was low at 1-2 months, rising over year one. Tissue-infiltrating T cells from skin or gut overlapped little with blood T cells.

The assay was immunoSEQ multiplex PCR, and TCRdb's table has in-frame clones only and misses some. Of about 50,000 clones in the sample, approximately 94% were seen once. Concerning this clone itself: Its antigen is still unknown.

This related bone marrow graft donor gave peripheral blood on the day of marrow donation. The source is a woman younger than 45 in good health and a related stem cell transplant donor. Sequenced sample: PBMCs.

Here the CDR3 DNA reads TGCGCCAGCAGCCAAGAAGCCGGGGTCGGCGACAAAAACATTCAGTACTTC. Its protein product is CASSQEAGVGDKNIQYF. The J gene is TRBJ2-4, the V gene TRBV4-1; perhaps TRBD2 as D (5 bases). V was shortened by 0 bases and J by 3 bases, with 15 bases between the two germline ends. Germline V gene data show CDR1 as MGHRA and CDR2 as YSYEKL. The CDR3 spans 17 residues.